This T cell receptor (beta chain) was found in a study of T cells after posttransplantation cyclophosphamide. Of note for this clone: Its antigen is not known.

TCRdb's table, derived via immunoSEQ multiplex PCR, lists solely in-frame clones and lacks some. The sample carries around 47,000 clones, around 94% recorded once. Study-wide points: Recipient CMV seropositivity and CMV reactivation strongly tracked TRB clonality.

Sequenced sample: PBMCs. The TCR sequence derives from a woman aged 30 to 39 in good health and a related stem cell transplant donor.

The CDR3: CASSLRWTGGHNEQFF. The DNA for the CDR3 is TGTGCCAGCAGTTTACGTTGGACAGGGGGTCATAATGAGCAGTTCTTC. The genes are TRBV28 and TRBJ2-1; TRBD1 matches 10 bases. The V gene's germline CDR1 is MDHEN and CDR2 SYDVKM. This CDR3 spans 16 amino acids. Unmatched junction bases numbered 8, after V lost 2 bases and J lost 7 bases.